One and the same sample provided the 24 T cell receptor beta chains below, sequenced in a study of CD8+ T cells in alopecia areata. RNA was isolated and reverse transcribed to cDNA, the sequencing template. Sequencing used immunoSEQ multiplex PCR; TCRdb keeps in-frame clones, though not all of them. The sample yields fewer than 200,000 clones, about 63% seen once. This specimen consisted of CD4+ T cells sorted from blood, obtained at week 0. Receptor source: a human donor with alopecia areata.

The chain couples TRBV6-1 to TRBJ1-4; 8 bases align to TRBD1. This CDR3 is built from 14 residues. Germline V gene sequence: CDR1 MNHNS, CDR2 SASEGT. J lost 5 bases, V lost 3 bases, and 2 bases had no gene match. CDR3 amino acids: CASSETGVNEKLFF. The CDR3 DNA reads as TGTGCCAGCAGTGAGACAGGGGTGAATGAAAAACTGTTTTTT.

The chain employs TRBV5-1 and TRBJ1-5; D not certain. The CDR3 has 13 residues. The V gene's germline CDR1 is SGHRS and CDR2 YFSETQ. Trimming pared 0 bases from V and 6 bases from J, leaving 7 bases between. DNA of the CDR3: TGCGCCAGCAGCTTGGAGCCTAGTCAGCCCCAGCATTTT. Translating it yields CASSLEPSQPQHF.

This clone has just one count. The chain carries TRBV4-1 and TRBJ2-3, with TRBD2 matching 7 bases. Germline CDR1 reads MGHRA; CDR2 reads YSYEKL. The CDR3 loop spans 15 amino acids. After removal of 5 bases from V and 4 bases from J, the junction contained 9 bases not matched to a gene. The CDR3 reads CASSFGRGGADTQYF. The CDR3 coding sequence is TGCGCCAGCAGCTTTGGGAGGGGAGGCGCAGATACGCAGTATTTT.

The chain joins TRBV4-2 to TRBJ2-5; D may correspond to TRBD1 or TRBD2 (6 bases each). The CDR3 contains 14 residues. V lost 0 bases, J lost 5 bases, and 10 bases lay in between. CDR1 and CDR2 from the germline V gene are LGHNA and YNFKEQ. Here the CDR3 DNA reads TGTGCCAGCAGCCAAGATTGGGGGGCCGAGACCCAGTACTTC. It translates to CASSQDWGAETQYF.

The V gene is TRBV7-2, the J gene TRBJ2-7, with D perhaps matching TRBD1 or TRBD2 (5 bases each). CDR1 SGHTA and CDR2 FQGNSA come from the germline V gene. The CDR3 loop spans 14 amino acids. V dropped 3 bases and J dropped 2 bases, with 11 bases sitting between them. Written as DNA, the CDR3 is TGTGCCAGCAGCTTCCGTAGGGACGCCTACGAGCAGTACTTC. It yields the protein CASSFRRDAYEQYF.

This clone turned up a few times. The V gene is TRBV5-1, the J gene TRBJ2-3, with D unresolved. There are 16 residues in the CDR3. The germline CDR1 and CDR2 sequences are SGHRS and YFSETQ. V lost 0 bases to trimming and J lost 2 bases, with 13 bases between them. The chain's CDR3 is CASSLEHGPPTDTQYF. DNA of the CDR3: TGCGCCAGCAGCTTGGAACACGGACCGCCCACAGATACGCAGTATTTT.

This clone was seen more than once but under ten times. The V and J genes are TRBV30 and TRBJ2-2; no clear D. CDR3 size: 15 residues. The V end was cut by 0 bases, the J end by 5 bases, with 13 bases between. CDR1 GTSNPN and CDR2 SVGIG come from the germline V gene (reference sequence). CDR3 sequence reads: CAWSVGRVRTGELFF. The CDR3 DNA reads as TGTGCCTGGAGTGTTGGCCGCGTCAGAACCGGGGAGCTGTTTTTT.

As DNA, the CDR3 is TGTGCCACCAACGAAGGGGACAGGGCATTTTCTGAGCAGTTCTTC. Protein product: CATNEGDRAFSEQFF. This sequence joins TRBV5-6 and TRBJ2-1; 9 bases agree with TRBD1. This CDR3 comprises 15 residues. Trimming took 9 bases from V and 9 from J; bases not matched to a gene: 16. CDR1 SGHDT and CDR2 YYEEEE come from the germline V gene.

The CDR3 protein is CSVDEGTDTQYF. The CDR3 nucleotides read TGCAGCGTTGATGAAGGGACAGATACGCAGTATTTT. V and J are TRBV29-1 and TRBJ2-3; D ambiguous. Germline V gene lookup returns CDR1 SQVTM and CDR2 ANQGSEA. V shed 3 bases and J shed 3 bases, with 7 bases lying between them. There are 12 residues in the CDR3.

In its sample, this clone was seen once. V usage is TRBV9 and J usage is TRBJ2-1; the D gene could be TRBD1 or TRBD2 (6 bases each). The V end was cut by 0 bases, the J end by 13 bases, with 11 bases between. The CDR3 has 12 amino acids. Germline CDR1 is SGDLS and CDR2 is YYNGEE. The CDR3 bases are TGTGCCAGCAGCGTAGGCGTGGGGGGCCAGTTCTTC. Its translation: CASSVGVGGQFF.

This clone was seen a handful of times. This chain links TRBV30 with TRBJ2-6; possible D gene TRBD1, 5 bases. Germline loops: CDR1 GTSNPN, CDR2 SVGIG (reference sequence). This CDR3 contains 16 residues. Trimming removed 1 base at V and 0 bases at J, with 10 bases between. CDR3 sequence reads: CAWSGTPSSGANVLTF. The CDR3 DNA reads TGTGCCTGGAGTGGGACACCGAGCTCTGGGGCCAACGTCCTGACTTTC.

The chain links TRBV6-5 to TRBJ2-3, with 7 bases aligning to TRBD1. V dropped 0 bases and J dropped 1; count of bases not matched to a gene: 4. This CDR3 comprises 16 residues. CDR1 and CDR2 from the germline V gene are MNHEY and SVGAGI. CDR3 sequence reads: CASSYSTGLGTDTQYF. The CDR3 DNA reads as TGTGCCAGCAGTTACTCGACAGGGCTTGGCACAGATACGCAGTATTTT.

V usage is TRBV6-1 and J usage is TRBJ1-6, with D uncertain. The CDR3 sequence is 14 residues long. Looked up from germline, CDR1 is MNHNS and CDR2 is SASEGT. Trimming took off 6 bases at V and 8 bases at J, with 14 bases between the two ends. As DNA, the CDR3 is TGTGCCAGCAGACCGACCATAACAGATTCACCCCTCCACTTT. This encodes CASRPTITDSPLHF.

This sequence joins TRBV30 and TRBJ2-7; D gene ambiguous. The ends were cut back, 0 bases at V and 1 base at J, with 7 bases in the middle. The CDR3 is 13 amino acids. Germline loops: CDR1 GTSNPN, CDR2 SVGIG (reference sequence). CDR3 nucleotide sequence: TGTGCCTGGAGTGTATACCGATCCTACGAGCAGTACTTC. Translating it yields CAWSVYRSYEQYF.

This sequence joins TRBV29-1 and TRBJ2-5; 9 positions agree with TRBD1. The germline CDR1 and CDR2 sequences are SQVTM and ANQGSEA. The junction had 10 bases not matched to a gene; V was cut back by 3 bases and J by 2 bases. CDR3 size: 16 residues. The CDR3 DNA follows: TGCAGCGTTGACAATTACGGGACAGGGCAACAAGAGACCCAGTACTTC. Translating it yields CSVDNYGTGQQETQYF.

This clone was seen repeatedly, ten times or more. The junction shows a germline mismatch at one end, possibly a read error. This chain links TRBV6-1 with TRBJ1-2; 8 positions agree with TRBD1. Germline assignment: CDR1 MNHNS and CDR2 SASEGT. This CDR3 is built from 13 residues. As DNA, the CDR3 is TGTGCCAGCAGGGAAGACAGGGGTCTGGGCTACACCTTC. This translates into CASREDRGLGYTF.

DNA for the CDR3: TGCGCCAGCAGCCAAGAAAGGGGACAGTCTAACTATGGCTACACCTTC. Translation gives CASSQERGQSNYGYTF. The chain employs TRBV4-1 and TRBJ1-2; 7 bases match TRBD1. V lost 0 bases to trimming and J lost 0 bases; unmatched junction nucleotides: 4. Per the germline V gene, CDR1 is MGHRA and CDR2 is YSYEKL. The CDR3 spans 16 residues.

This sequence joins TRBV6-1 and TRBJ2-7, with a weak D call TRBD1 (5 bases). The ends were cut back, 1 base at V and 2 bases at J, with 9 bases in the middle. The CDR3 is 14 residues long. Germline CDR1 MNHNS, CDR2 SASEGT. The CDR3 DNA follows: TGTGCCAGCAGTGAAGGGCCCAGGGCCTACGAGCAGTACTTC. It specifies CASSEGPRAYEQYF.

The rearrangement links TRBV5-4 to TRBJ1-2, with D hard to call. V lost 0 bases, J lost 2 bases, and 8 bases lay in between. The CDR3 consists of 14 residues. Looked up from germline, CDR1 is SGHNT and CDR2 is YYREEE (reference sequence). The CDR3 spells CASSLGGVNYGYTF. CDR3 nucleotide sequence: TGTGCCAGCAGCTTGGGTGGAGTGAACTATGGCTACACCTTC.

This chain links TRBV2 with TRBJ2-5, with D perhaps being TRBD1 or TRBD2 (5 bases each). Germline CDR1 is SNHLY and CDR2 is FYNNEI. Trimming took 6 bases from V and 5 from J, leaving 22 bases between them. This CDR3 has 16 residues. This CDR3 is CASRRTYDRGQETQYF. For the CDR3, the DNA is TGTGCCAGCAGGAGAACGTATGACCGGGGCCAGGAGACCCAGTACTTC.

About this clone: The sample contains more than one DNA sequence encoding this CDR3. The chain uses TRBV7-2 and TRBJ2-5, with D unclear. The V end was cut by 1 base, the J end by 2 bases, with 5 bases between. The CDR3 runs to 13 residues. Germline V gene sequence: CDR1 SGHTA, CDR2 FQGNSA. The CDR3 bases are TGTGCCAGCAGCTTAGGCCCTCAAGAGACCCAGTACTTC. Its translation: CASSLGPQETQYF.

The chain combines TRBV10-3 with TRBJ2-1; perhaps TRBD2 as D (7 bases). V lost 0 bases and J 4 bases, leaving 16 bases between the germline ends. CDR1 is ENHRY and CDR2 is SYGVKD in the germline V gene. The CDR3 is made up of 17 amino acids. CDR3 loop: CAISESLGGGHYNEQFF. The CDR3 DNA reads as TGTGCCATCAGTGAGTCCCTTGGCGGGGGCCATTACAATGAGCAGTTCTTC.

This chain links TRBV29-1 with TRBJ2-2, with D perhaps matching TRBD1 (6 bases). Trimming took 6 bases from V and 10 from J, leaving 15 bases between them. The CDR3 runs to 12 residues. Germline CDR1 is SQVTM and CDR2 is ANQGSEA. The DNA for the CDR3 is TGCAGCGTCAGAGAACAGGGATTGGAGCTGTTTTTT. It encodes CSVREQGLELFF.

The gene calls are TRBV9 and TRBJ2-5; D is possibly TRBD1 (6 bases). This CDR3 is 14 amino acids long. Per the germline V gene, CDR1 is SGDLS and CDR2 is YYNGEE. With 3 bases removed from V and 2 bases from J, the gap between germline ends came to 11 bases. CDR3 DNA sequence: TGTGCCAGCAGCGCCCAGGGGCGACAAGAGACCCAGTACTTC. Protein sequence: CASSAQGRQETQYF.